This T cell receptor (beta chain) was sequenced in a study of T cell clonality in common variable immunodeficiency (dated by TCRdb to about 2015). Points the paper makes about the study in general: TCRbeta clonality was higher in CVID subjects than in healthy controls (t-test p = 0.018), and the increase was most characteristic of about a third of subjects. Fewer TCRbeta clones were shared among CVID subjects than among healthy controls (p < 0.0001). CVID TCRbeta sequences reportedly showed fewer deletions and N-nucleotide insertions and lacked highly modified clones with 13 or more V deletions. According to the authors, finding the cause of the higher clonality in CVID would require sequencing the repertoires of T cell subpopulations. Even though DNA input was the same, control samples had an average of approximately 82,000 unique sequences each, compared with approximately 32,000 in CVID samples. Differences among patients in the CVID cohort limited the correlations between repertoire features and clinical complications.

Most CVID patients and most healthy controls were of Caucasian heritage. Heparinized peripheral whole blood samples of roughly 5 to 8.5 ml were collected from each donor. Genomic DNA from adults with common variable immune deficiency (CVID) and from healthy adult controls was the source for sequencing TCRbeta CDR3 repertoires. The control group comprised some 22 healthy adult volunteers, about twelve female and approximately ten male, aged about 23 to 75 years with a mean age of roughly 34. Diluted blood was density-centrifuged over Hypaque 1077 or Ficoll-Paque to isolate peripheral blood mononuclear cells. Genomic DNA was extracted from unsorted mononuclear cells by Qiagen column purification or by a centrifugation-based method. This clone was recorded many times. Its cognate antigen has yet to be identified. The read ends 3 residues early relative to the CDR3; the germline J gene fills the gap.

For sequencing, equivalent amounts of genomic DNA were input from CVID and control samples. For every sample, a 60 bp segment covering the rearranged TCRbeta CDR3 region was amplified and then sequenced. The immunoSEQ assay, a bias-corrected multiplex PCR combined with high-throughput sequencing, was used for TCRbeta amplification. On the authors' methods: Every unique nucleotide sequence was considered a clone and was annotated with V, D and J genes, copy number and frequency. Sequences were labeled productive if in frame, and non-productive if out of frame or containing stop codons. Clonality was calculated from Shannon's entropy as previously described. Mean CDR3 Kyte-Doolittle hydropathy was derived from the predicted amino acid sequences of productive clones. Scaled V gene usage was hierarchically clustered using Manhattan distance and complete linkage with the R hclust function. Sharing of clones by CDR3 amino acid sequence was evaluated by resampling 12 repertoires per group over 100 rounds. Repertoires were searched for approximately 70 published EBV-specific and 200 to 300 published CMV-specific TCRbeta sequences. Analysis left out a couple of CVID samples that produced under 10,000 sequences, so 40 to 45 CVID repertoires remained. What TCRdb holds here is the immuneACCESS table cut down to in-frame rearrangements. Part of the clones is not present; checked against another copy, under half of the missing clones reflect an unresolved V gene, and the others are unexplained. V, J and clone size are those of that table, while D and trimming were read from the DNA. The table notes about 60,000 clones here, none of them singletons. The ten largest clones take up 1.5% to 2% of the sample.

V and J lose 4 bases and 1 base, and a span of 15 bases separates them. The CDR3 spans 15 residues, from the cysteine through the phenylalanine. Part of the CDR3 DNA is given, 36 bases translated from base 1. The germline V gene yields SQVTM for CDR1 and ANQGSEA for CDR2. The sample consisted of peripheral blood mononuclear cells. The clonotype comes from a person aged 18-70 years in good health. This receptor chain uses TRBV29-1 and TRBJ2-3; matching of 5 bases hints at TRBD1 as the D gene. This receptor carries the CDR3 CSVGGVSSRTDTQYF. The CDR3 bases that were read are TGCAGCGTTGGGGGCGTCTCCTCCCGCACAGATACG.